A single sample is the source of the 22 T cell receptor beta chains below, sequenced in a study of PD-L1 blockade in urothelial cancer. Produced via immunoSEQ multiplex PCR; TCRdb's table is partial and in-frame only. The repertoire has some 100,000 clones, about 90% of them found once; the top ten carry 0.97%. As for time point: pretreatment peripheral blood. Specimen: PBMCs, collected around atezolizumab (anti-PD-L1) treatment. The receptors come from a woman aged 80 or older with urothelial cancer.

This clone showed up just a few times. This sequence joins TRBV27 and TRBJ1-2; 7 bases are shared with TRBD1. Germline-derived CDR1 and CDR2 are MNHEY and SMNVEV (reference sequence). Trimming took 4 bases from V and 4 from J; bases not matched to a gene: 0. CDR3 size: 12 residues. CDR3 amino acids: CASSSGGYGYTF. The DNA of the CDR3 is TGTGCCAGCAGTTCAGGGGGCTATGGCTACACCTTC.

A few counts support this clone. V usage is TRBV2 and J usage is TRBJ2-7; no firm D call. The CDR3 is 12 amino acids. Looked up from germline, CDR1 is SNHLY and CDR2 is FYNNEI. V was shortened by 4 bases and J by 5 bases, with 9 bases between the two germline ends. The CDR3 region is CASSVRPDEQYF. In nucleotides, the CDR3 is TGTGCCAGCAGTGTACGCCCAGACGAGCAGTACTTC.

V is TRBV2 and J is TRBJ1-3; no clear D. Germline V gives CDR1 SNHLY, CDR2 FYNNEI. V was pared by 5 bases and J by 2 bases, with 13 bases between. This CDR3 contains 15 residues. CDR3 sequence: CASSQERQAGNTIYF. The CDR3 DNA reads TGTGCCAGCAGTCAGGAAAGGCAAGCTGGAAACACCATATATTTT.

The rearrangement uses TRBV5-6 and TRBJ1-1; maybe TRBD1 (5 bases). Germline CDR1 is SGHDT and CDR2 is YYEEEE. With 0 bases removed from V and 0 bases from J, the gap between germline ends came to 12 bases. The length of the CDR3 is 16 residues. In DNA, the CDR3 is TGTGCCAGCAGCTTGGCCGCGGGACCGCTGAACACTGAAGCTTTCTTT. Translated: CASSLAAGPLNTEAFF.

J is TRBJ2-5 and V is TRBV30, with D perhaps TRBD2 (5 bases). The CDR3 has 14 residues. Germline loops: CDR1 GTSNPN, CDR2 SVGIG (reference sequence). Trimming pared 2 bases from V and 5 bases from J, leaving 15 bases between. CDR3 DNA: TGTGCCTGGAGTAGGTCGAGGGCCGAGGAGACCCAGTACTTC. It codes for CAWSRSRAEETQYF.

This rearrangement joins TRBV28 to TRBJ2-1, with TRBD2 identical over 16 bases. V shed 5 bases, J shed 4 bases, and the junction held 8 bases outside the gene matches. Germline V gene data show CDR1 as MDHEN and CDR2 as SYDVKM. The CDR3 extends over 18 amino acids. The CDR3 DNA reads TGTGCCAGCAGTCCCGGGACTAGCGGGAGGGCGGGGTACAATGAGCAGTTCTTC. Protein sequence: CASSPGTSGRAGYNEQFF.

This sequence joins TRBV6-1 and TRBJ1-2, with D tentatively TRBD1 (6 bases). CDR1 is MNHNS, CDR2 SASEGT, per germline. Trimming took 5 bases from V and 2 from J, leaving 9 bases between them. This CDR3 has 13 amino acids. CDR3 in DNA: TGTGCCAGCAGTAGGGACACGAACTATGGCTACACCTTC. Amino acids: CASSRDTNYGYTF.

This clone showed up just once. CDR3 region: CASSGPGLAPETQYF. The CDR3 DNA reads TGTGCCAGCAGCGGACCCGGACTAGCCCCAGAGACCCAGTACTTC. This chain joins TRBV7-6 and TRBJ2-5, with 8 nucleotides matching TRBD2. The V gene's germline CDR1 is SGHVS and CDR2 FNYEAQ. Germline trimming cut 5 bases from V and 4 bases from J; bases unmatched to any gene: 9. This CDR3 is 15 amino acids long.

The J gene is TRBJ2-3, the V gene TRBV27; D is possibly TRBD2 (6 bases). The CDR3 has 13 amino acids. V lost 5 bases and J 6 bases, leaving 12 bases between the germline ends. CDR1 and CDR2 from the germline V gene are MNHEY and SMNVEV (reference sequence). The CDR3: CASSTPTSDTQYF. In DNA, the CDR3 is TGTGCCAGCAGTACCCCTACTAGCGATACGCAGTATTTT.

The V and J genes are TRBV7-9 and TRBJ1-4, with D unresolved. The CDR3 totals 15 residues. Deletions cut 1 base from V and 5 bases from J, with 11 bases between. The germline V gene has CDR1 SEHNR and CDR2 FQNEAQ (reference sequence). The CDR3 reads CASSLGGRSNEKLFF. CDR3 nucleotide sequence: TGTGCCAGCAGCTTAGGTGGGAGATCAAATGAAAAACTGTTTTTT.

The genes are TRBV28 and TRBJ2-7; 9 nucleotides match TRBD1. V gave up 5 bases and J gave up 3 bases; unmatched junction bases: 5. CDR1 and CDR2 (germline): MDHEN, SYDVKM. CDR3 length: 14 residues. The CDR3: CASSLSGQGYEQYF. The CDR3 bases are TGTGCCAGCAGTCTCTCGGGACAGGGCTACGAGCAGTACTTC.

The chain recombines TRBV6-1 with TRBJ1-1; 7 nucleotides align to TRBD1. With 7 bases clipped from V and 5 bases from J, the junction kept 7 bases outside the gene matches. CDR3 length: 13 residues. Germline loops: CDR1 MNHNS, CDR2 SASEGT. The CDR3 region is CASNRDRTTEAFF. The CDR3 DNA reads TGTGCCAGCAACAGGGACAGAACAACTGAAGCTTTCTTT.

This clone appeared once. CDR3 amino acids: CASSFDSIRNEQFF. The CDR3 nucleotides read TGCGCCAGCAGCTTCGACAGTATTCGGAATGAGCAGTTCTTC. The chain couples TRBV5-1 to TRBJ2-1; weak D call: TRBD1 (5 bases). Germline assignment: CDR1 SGHRS and CDR2 YFSETQ. V was clipped by 2 bases and J by 7 bases, with 13 bases between them. The CDR3 is 14 residues long.

CDR3 in DNA: TGTGCCAGCAGTCTAAACAGGGCGGCTGAAGCTTTCTTT. Protein product: CASSLNRAAEAFF. This rearrangement joins TRBV6-4 to TRBJ1-1, with D possibly being TRBD1 (6 bases). CDR1 is MRHNA and CDR2 is SNTAGT in the germline V gene. V dropped 5 bases and J dropped 6 bases, with 13 bases sitting between them. This CDR3 spans 13 amino acids.

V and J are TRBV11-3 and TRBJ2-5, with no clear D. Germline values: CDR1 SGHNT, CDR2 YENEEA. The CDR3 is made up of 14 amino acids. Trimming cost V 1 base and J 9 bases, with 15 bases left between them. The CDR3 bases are TGTGCCAGCAGCTTAGTGGAAGTTGGCGCGGCCCAGTACTTC. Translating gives CASSLVEVGAAQYF.

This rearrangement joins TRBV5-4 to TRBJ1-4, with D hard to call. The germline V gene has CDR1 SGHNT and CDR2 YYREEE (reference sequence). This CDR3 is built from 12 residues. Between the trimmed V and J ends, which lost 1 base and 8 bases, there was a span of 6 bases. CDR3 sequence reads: CASSLPSEKLFF. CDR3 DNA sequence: TGTGCCAGCAGCTTGCCTTCGGAAAAACTGTTTTTT. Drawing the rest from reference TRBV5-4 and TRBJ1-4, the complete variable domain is ETGVTQSPTHLIKTRGQQVTLRCSSQSGHNTVSWYQQALGQGPQFIFQYYREEENGRGNFPPRFSGLQFPNYSSELNVNALELDDSALYLCASSLPSEKLFFGSGTQLSVL.

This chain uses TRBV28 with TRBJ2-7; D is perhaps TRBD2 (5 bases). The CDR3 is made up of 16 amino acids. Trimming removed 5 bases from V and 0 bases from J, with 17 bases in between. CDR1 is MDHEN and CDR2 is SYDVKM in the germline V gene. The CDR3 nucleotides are TGTGCCAGCAGTCCCGAGGGAAGAACAACCTCCTACGAGCAGTACTTC. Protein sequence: CASSPEGRTTSYEQYF.

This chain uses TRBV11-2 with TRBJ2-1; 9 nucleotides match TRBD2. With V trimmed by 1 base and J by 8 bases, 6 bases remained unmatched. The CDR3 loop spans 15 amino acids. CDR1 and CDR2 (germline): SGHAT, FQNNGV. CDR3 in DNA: TGTGCCAGCAGCTTAGGGGCTAGCGGGGCGCATGAGCAGTTCTTC. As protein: CASSLGASGAHEQFF. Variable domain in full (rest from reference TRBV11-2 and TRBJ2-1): EAGVAQSPRYKIIEKRQSVAFWCNPISGHATLYWYQQILGQGPKLLIQFQNNGVVDDSQLPKDRFSAERLKGVDSTLKIQPAKLEDSAVYLCASSLGASGAHEQFFGPGTRLTVL.

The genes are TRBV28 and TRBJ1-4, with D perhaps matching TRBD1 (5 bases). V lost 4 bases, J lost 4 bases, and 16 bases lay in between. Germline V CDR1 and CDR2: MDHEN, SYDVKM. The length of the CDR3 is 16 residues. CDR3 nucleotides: TGTGCCAGCAGTTCGCCTCCGGGGGTTGGTAATGAAAAACTGTTTTTT. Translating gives CASSSPPGVGNEKLFF.

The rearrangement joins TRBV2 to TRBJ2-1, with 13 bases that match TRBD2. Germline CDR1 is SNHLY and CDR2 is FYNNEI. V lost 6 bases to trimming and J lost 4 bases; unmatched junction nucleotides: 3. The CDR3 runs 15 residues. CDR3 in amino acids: CASRGLAGAYNEQFF. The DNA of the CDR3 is TGTGCCAGCAGAGGACTAGCGGGGGCGTACAATGAGCAGTTCTTC.

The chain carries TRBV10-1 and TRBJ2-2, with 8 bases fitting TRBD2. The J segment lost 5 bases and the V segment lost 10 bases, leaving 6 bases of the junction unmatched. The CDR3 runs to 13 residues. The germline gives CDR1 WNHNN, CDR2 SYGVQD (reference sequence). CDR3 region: CATTPGGTGELFF. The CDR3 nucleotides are TGCGCCACCACACCGGGGGGGACCGGGGAGCTGTTTTTT.

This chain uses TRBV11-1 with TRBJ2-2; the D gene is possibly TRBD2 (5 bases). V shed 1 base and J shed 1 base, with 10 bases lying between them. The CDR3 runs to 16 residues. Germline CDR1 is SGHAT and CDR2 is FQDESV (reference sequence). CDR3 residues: CASSLGRTVNTGELFF. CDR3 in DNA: TGTGCCAGCAGCTTAGGACGGACTGTGAACACCGGGGAGCTGTTTTTT.